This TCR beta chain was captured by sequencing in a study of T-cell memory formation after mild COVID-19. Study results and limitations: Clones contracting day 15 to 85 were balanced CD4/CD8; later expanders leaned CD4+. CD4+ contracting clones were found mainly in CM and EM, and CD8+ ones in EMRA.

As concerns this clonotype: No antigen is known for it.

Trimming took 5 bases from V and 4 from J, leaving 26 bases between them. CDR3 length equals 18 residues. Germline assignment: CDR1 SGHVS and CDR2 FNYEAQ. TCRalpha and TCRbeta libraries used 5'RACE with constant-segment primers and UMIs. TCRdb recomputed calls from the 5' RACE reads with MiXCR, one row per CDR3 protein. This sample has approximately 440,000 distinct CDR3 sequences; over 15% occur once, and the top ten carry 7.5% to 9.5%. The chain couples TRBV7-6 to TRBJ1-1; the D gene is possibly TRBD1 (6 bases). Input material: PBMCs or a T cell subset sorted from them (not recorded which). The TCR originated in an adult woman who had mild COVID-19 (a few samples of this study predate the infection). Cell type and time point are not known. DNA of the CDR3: TGTGCCAGCAGCGAAGGTAGTCTGGCAGGGGACAATAGCACTGAAGCTTTCTTT. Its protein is CASSEGSLAGDNSTEAFF.